Below, one TCR beta chain is given with its context. Its cognate antigen is unknown. This entry comes from a study of T cell responses to AZD1222 COVID-19 vaccine. Some clones are missing from TCRdb's copy, which holds only in-frame ones; the method was immunoSEQ multiplex PCR. The table lists 84,000 or so clones, more than 90% of them singletons. General observations from the study: After the peak T cell response, and only then, were repertoires sampled. Targets within unmutated variant regions were reportedly found for nearly half of spike-specific TCRs. A rise in Spike-specific TCR breadth and depth followed two AZD1222 doses.

The germline V gene has CDR1 SGHRS and CDR2 YFSETQ. The ends lost 4 bases at V and 5 bases at J; junction bases unmatched: 9. The CDR3 length is 15 residues. This specimen consisted of peripheral blood, obtained on day 0 of AZD1222 vaccination. This rearrangement joins TRBV5-1 to TRBJ2-3, with 8 positions matching TRBD1. This receptor was obtained from an adult in good health. The CDR3 region has the DNA TGCGCCAGCAGCCGCCAAGGACAGGGAGGAGATACGCAGTATTTT. Amino acid sequence: CASSRQGQGGDTQYF.